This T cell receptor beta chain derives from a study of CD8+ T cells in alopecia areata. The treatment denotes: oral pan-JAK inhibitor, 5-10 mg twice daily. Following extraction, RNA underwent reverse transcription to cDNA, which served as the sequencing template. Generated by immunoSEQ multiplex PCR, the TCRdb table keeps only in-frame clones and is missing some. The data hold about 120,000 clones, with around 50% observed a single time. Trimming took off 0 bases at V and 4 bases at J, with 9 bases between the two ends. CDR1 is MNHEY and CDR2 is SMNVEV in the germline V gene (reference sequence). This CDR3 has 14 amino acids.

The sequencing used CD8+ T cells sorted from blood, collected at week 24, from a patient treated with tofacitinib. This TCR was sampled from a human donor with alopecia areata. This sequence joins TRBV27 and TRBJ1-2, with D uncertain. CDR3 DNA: TGTGCCAGCAGTTTATCCGGGAAATTCTATGGCTACACCTTC. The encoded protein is CASSLSGKFYGYTF.